This TCR beta chain was recovered during a study of cytomegalovirus exposure and HLA in healthy donors. Whole-study findings and limits: Researchers counted 180 or so TCR beta chains as cytomegalovirus-associated. The analysis excluded some indistinguishable V segments, including TRBV6-2 and TRBV6-3. V- and J-gene trimming in TCR beta was tied to a missense DCLRE1C variant by an analysis performed later.

Primers for the PCR totalled 60 Vbeta and 13 Jbeta. Profiled with immunoSEQ multiplex PCR; TCRdb holds only in-frame clones, not every one. The sample shows 150,000 to 200,000 clones, around 68% of them seen only once. Germline lookup yields CDR1 SGHRS and CDR2 YFSETQ. The V gene end was trimmed by 4 bases and the J gene end by 4 bases; junction bases not matched to a gene: 10. CDR3 length equals 15 residues. In the case of this clone: No antigen is known for it.

Sequences were obtained from PBMCs. The V and J genes are TRBV5-1 and TRBJ2-5, with 7 bases aligning to TRBD1. The source of this sequence is a man in his forties or fifties in good health and CMV-seronegative. This CDR3 is CASSEDPTGRETQYF. CDR3 in DNA: TGCGCCAGCAGCGAGGATCCGACAGGGAGAGAGACCCAGTACTTC.